The sequence of this T cell receptor beta chain was determined in a study of T cells after yellow fever vaccination. Study-level findings and limits: Subsequent booster samples again held most clones from primary vaccination (96% CD4, just under 90% CD8). It was a small share of clonotypes that appeared in both CD4 and CD8 compartments.

This clonotype was recorded many times. Its antigen is unknown. TCRdb called the 5' RACE reads again in MiXCR, with one record for every CDR3 protein. The sample consists of about 120,000 distinct CDR3 sequences, nearly 15% of them appearing once. The sequence was obtained from a man younger than 35 who received the YFV17D yellow fever vaccine. Specimen: CD8+ T cells sorted from PBMCs, collected 5 days after the yellow fever booster vaccination.

The CDR3 here is CATSDLRYEQFF. In DNA form, the CDR3 reads TGTGCCACCAGTGATCTTAGGTATGAGCAGTTCTTC. V is TRBV24-1 and J is TRBJ2-1; D remains unclear. V lost 3 bases and J lost 8, with 7 bases in between. The CDR3 runs to 12 residues. The V gene's germline CDR1 is KGHDR and CDR2 SFDVKD.